The 2 T cell receptor beta chains listed next were all sequenced from one sample in a study of shared clonotypes between healthy human individuals. Profiling relied on immunoSEQ multiplex PCR, and the TCRdb table lists in-frame clones only, not all of them. The sample includes roughly 700,000 clones, around 74% of them seen just once. The sample taken for sequencing was memory CD4+ T cells sorted from blood. Subset of the sample: CD45RA-negative fraction. These TCRs come from a woman aged 30 to 39 in good health.

The chain employs TRBV6-5 and TRBJ2-1, with 10 bases lining up with TRBD2. After removal of 1 base from V and 10 bases from J, the junction contained 7 bases not matched to a gene. This CDR3 region has 15 residues. Germline V gene lookup returns CDR1 MNHEY and CDR2 SVGAGI. For the CDR3, the DNA is TGTGCCAGCAGTTACTTACCAATGACTAGCGGGGAGCAGTTCTTC. It encodes CASSYLPMTSGEQFF.

The chain employs TRBV19 and TRBJ2-7; TRBD1 aligns across 8 bases. After removal of 5 bases from V and 0 bases from J, the junction contained 9 bases not matched to a gene. Germline V gene lookup returns CDR1 LNHDA and CDR2 SQIVND (reference sequence). This CDR3 has 16 amino acids. The CDR3 DNA sequence: TGTGCCAGTAGTCCCCGAGGACAGGGCAGCTCCTACGAGCAGTACTTC. It yields the protein CASSPRGQGSSYEQYF. The full variable domain, rest sourced from reference TRBV19 and TRBJ2-7, is DGGITQSPKYLFRKEGQNVTLSCEQNLNHDAMYWYRQDPGQGLRLIYYSQIVNDFQKGDIAEGYSVSREKKESFPLTVTSAQKNPTAFYLCASSPRGQGSSYEQYFGPGTRLTVT.